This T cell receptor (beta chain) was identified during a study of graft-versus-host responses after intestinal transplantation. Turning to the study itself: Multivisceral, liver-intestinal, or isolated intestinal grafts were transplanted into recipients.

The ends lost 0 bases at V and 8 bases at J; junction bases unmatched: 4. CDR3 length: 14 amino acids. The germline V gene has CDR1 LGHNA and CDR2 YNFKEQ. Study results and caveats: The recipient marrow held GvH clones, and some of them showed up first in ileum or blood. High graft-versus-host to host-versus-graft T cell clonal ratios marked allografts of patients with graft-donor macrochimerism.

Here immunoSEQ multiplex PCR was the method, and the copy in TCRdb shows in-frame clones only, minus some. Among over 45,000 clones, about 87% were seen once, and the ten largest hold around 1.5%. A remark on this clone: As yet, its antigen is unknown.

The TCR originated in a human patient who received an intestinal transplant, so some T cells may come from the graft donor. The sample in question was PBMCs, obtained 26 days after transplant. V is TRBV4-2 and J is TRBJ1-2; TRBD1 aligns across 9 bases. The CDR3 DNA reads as TGTGCCAGCAGCCAAGACAGGACAGGGGCAGGCTACACCTTC. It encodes CASSQDRTGAGYTF.